The rows below give T cell receptor beta chains drawn from one sample of a study of blood T cell repertoires in COVID-19. Assay used: immunoSEQ multiplex PCR; TCRdb lists only in-frame clones, some missing. The sample holds tens of thousands of clones, roughly nine tenths seen once. Material: peripheral blood. These receptor sequences come from a man in his sixties with active or convalescent COVID-19. Each CDR3 is given with its conserved first and last residue. The D gene is left open where the match is weak. Size tells how often a clone was seen (once, few, many) or the class of an expanded clone, and some rows leave it out.

j_call,clone_size,v_call,d_call,cdr3_aa,cdr3_nt
TRBJ2-3,-,TRBV10-3,TRBD2,CAIRNTPGLAGGGADTQYF,TGTGCCATCAGAAACACCCCCGGACTAGCGGGGGGGGGTGCAGATACGCAGTATTTT
TRBJ2-7,-,TRBV24-1,TRBD2,CATSDPRLAVHEQYF,TGTGCCACCAGTGATCCGCGTCTAGCGGTCCACGAGCAGTACTTC
TRBJ2-2,-,TRBV6-2/TRBV6-3,-,CASSYHRAGELFF,TGTGCCAGCAGTTACCACAGGGCCGGGGAGCTGTTTTTT
TRBJ2-7,-,TRBV10-2,TRBD2,CASSQTSGSYEQYF,TGCGCCAGCAGTCAGACTAGCGGTTCCTACGAGCAGTACTTC
TRBJ1-6,-,TRBV14,-,CASSQDMGRVDSPLHF,TGTGCCAGCAGCCAAGATATGGGCAGGGTTGATTCACCCCTCCACTTT
TRBJ2-1,once,TRBV9,-,CASSVGRPQVYEQFF,TGTGCCAGCAGCGTGGGGCGACCACAGGTTTATGAGCAGTTCTTC
TRBJ2-7,-,TRBV6-5,-,CASSLQGYEQYF,TGTGCCAGCAGCTTACAGGGCTACGAGCAGTACTTC
TRBJ1-2,few,TRBV10-3,-,CAISEMAGRAYGYTF,TGTGCCATCAGTGAGATGGCAGGGAGGGCTTATGGCTACACCTTC
TRBJ1-1,-,TRBV27,TRBD1,CASSLSARGTEAFF,TGTGCCAGCAGTTTATCCGCCAGGGGGACTGAAGCTTTCTTT
TRBJ2-7,-,TRBV9,-,CASSLGGHSSYEQYF,TGTGCCAGCAGCCTAGGGGGACACAGCTCCTACGAGCAGTACTTC
TRBJ1-2,-,TRBV28,TRBD1,CASRRQGRNYGYTF,TGTGCCAGCAGAAGACAGGGAAGGAACTATGGCTACACCTTC
TRBJ2-1,-,TRBV7-3,TRBD1,CASSLRGQGGSSYNEQFF,TGTGCCAGCAGCTTGAGAGGACAGGGTGGGAGCTCCTACAATGAGCAGTTCTTC
TRBJ2-5,-,TRBV5-4,-,CASSSRRSDGETQYF,TGTGCCAGCAGCTCTCGGAGGAGTGACGGGGAGACCCAGTACTTC
TRBJ1-6,-,TRBV19,TRBD1,CASSIIKGGESPLHF,TGTGCCAGTAGTATCATTAAAGGGGGCGAGTCACCCCTCCACTTT
TRBJ2-5,-,TRBV6-1,-,CASSELILGGQETQYF,TGTGCCAGCAGTGAATTAATCCTCGGGGGACAAGAGACCCAGTACTTC
TRBJ2-7,few,TRBV21-1,-,CASRKGEKYEQYF,TGTGCCAGCAGGAAAGGAGAAAAATACGAGCAGTACTTC
TRBJ2-3,-,TRBV7-2,TRBD2,CASLSGRRPDTQYF,TGTGCCAGCCTTAGCGGGAGAAGGCCAGATACGCAGTATTTT
TRBJ1-2,-,TRBV12-3/TRBV12-4,TRBD1,CASSSTGAYGYTF,TGTGCCAGCAGTTCGACAGGGGCCTATGGCTACACCTTC
TRBJ2-7,-,TRBV4-1,TRBD1,CASSTRTGDSYEQYF,TGCGCCAGCAGCACTCGGACAGGGGACTCCTACGAGCAGTACTTC
TRBJ2-5,-,TRBV7-3,TRBD2,CASQLAGGETQYF,TGTGCCAGCCAACTAGCGGGGGGCGAGACCCAGTACTTC